This is a list of T cell receptor beta chains from one sample in a study of OX40 agonist ivuxolimab in advanced cancers. Data came from immunoSEQ multiplex PCR; TCRdb stores just in-frame clones and leaves some out. Seen here are about 56,000 clones, 85% to 95% observed once, and the top ten hold approximately 25%. Specimen: CD4+ or CD8+ T cells sorted from blood, collected in a trial of the OX40 agonist ivuxolimab. These receptors were obtained from an adult with an advanced solid tumor such as melanoma, head and neck, liver or kidney cancer. The CDR3 runs from the conserved cysteine through the conserved F or W. Fields, in order: V gene, clone size, J gene, D gene, CDR3 DNA, CDR3 protein. A D gene is named only where the DNA matches it firmly. Clone size is not always given. Where it is, it says once, few, many or a class for expanded clones.

V gene: TRBV6-6
clone size: NA
J gene: TRBJ2-1
D gene: NA
CDR3 DNA: TGTGCCAGCAGTTACTCCACGCCGTACAATGAGCAGTTCTTC
CDR3 protein: CASSYSTPYNEQFF

V gene: TRBV28
clone size: NA
J gene: TRBJ1-4
D gene: TRBD1
CDR3 DNA: TGTGCCAGCAGTTTCATCGGGTTACAGGGGCCGACTAATGAAAAACTGTTTTTT
CDR3 protein: CASSFIGLQGPTNEKLFF

V gene: TRBV15
clone size: NA
J gene: TRBJ2-1
D gene: TRBD2
CDR3 DNA: TGTGCCACCAGCAGAGATCTCGGGACTAGTCTAGGTGAGCAGTTCTTC
CDR3 protein: CATSRDLGTSLGEQFF

V gene: TRBV4-1
clone size: NA
J gene: TRBJ2-3
D gene: NA
CDR3 DNA: TGCGCCAGCAGCCAGAGTCAGGATGCGCAGTATTTT
CDR3 protein: CASSQSQDAQYF

V gene: TRBV6-1
clone size: once
J gene: TRBJ1-3
D gene: NA
CDR3 DNA: TGTGCCAGCAGTCTACACCTAGACTCTGGAAACACCATATATTTT
CDR3 protein: CASSLHLDSGNTIYF

V gene: TRBV12-2
clone size: NA
J gene: TRBJ2-3
D gene: NA
CDR3 DNA: TGTGCAAGTCGCTGGCCGGGACTAGCGGGAGCTGCAGATACGCAGTATTTT
CDR3 protein: CASRWPGLAGAADTQYF

V gene: TRBV13
clone size: NA
J gene: TRBJ2-7
D gene: TRBD2
CDR3 DNA: TGTGCCAGCAGCCTCTGGGGTAGCGGGAGTTACGAGCAGTACTTC
CDR3 protein: CASSLWGSGSYEQYF

V gene: TRBV28
clone size: NA
J gene: TRBJ1-1
D gene: TRBD1
CDR3 DNA: TGTGCCAGCAGTGTGCCCGGGACAGGGTTGACTGAAGCTTTCTTT
CDR3 protein: CASSVPGTGLTEAFF

V gene: TRBV6-4
clone size: NA
J gene: TRBJ2-1
D gene: TRBD2
CDR3 DNA: TGTGCCAGCAACTCCCGAAGGTTACTAGCGGGAGGTGACAATGAGCAGTTCTTC
CDR3 protein: CASNSRRLLAGGDNEQFF

V gene: TRBV7-9
clone size: NA
J gene: TRBJ1-1
D gene: NA
CDR3 DNA: TGTGCCGCCTCTTGGGGGGACACTGAAGCTTTCTTT
CDR3 protein: CAASWGDTEAFF

V gene: TRBV13
clone size: NA
J gene: TRBJ1-1
D gene: NA
CDR3 DNA: TGTGCCAGCAGTGAAATCAACACTGAAGCTTTCTTT
CDR3 protein: CASSEINTEAFF

V gene: TRBV7-8
clone size: NA
J gene: TRBJ1-1
D gene: NA
CDR3 DNA: TGTGCCAGCAGCCCTCCCCTTCGAGGAAGGGACACTGAAGCTTTCTTT
CDR3 protein: CASSPPLRGRDTEAFF

V gene: TRBV27
clone size: NA
J gene: TRBJ1-1
D gene: NA
CDR3 DNA: TGTGCCAGCAGTTACCAGGGAATGGGCACTGAAGCTTTCTTT
CDR3 protein: CASSYQGMGTEAFF

V gene: TRBV7-2
clone size: NA
J gene: TRBJ2-5
D gene: TRBD2
CDR3 DNA: TGTGCCAGCAGCTTAGCGCTGGTAGCGGGAGTCCTCCAAGAGACCCAGTACTTC
CDR3 protein: CASSLALVAGVLQETQYF

V gene: TRBV11-3
clone size: NA
J gene: TRBJ2-1
D gene: NA
CDR3 DNA: TGTGCCAGCAGTTCCTCGGGGCTAGGTGATGTCTTC
CDR3 protein: CASSSSGLGDVF

V gene: TRBV5-6
clone size: NA
J gene: TRBJ1-5
D gene: TRBD1
CDR3 DNA: TGTGCCAGCAGCTCCACAGGGGGCCATAGCAATCAGCCCCAGCATTTT
CDR3 protein: CASSSTGGHSNQPQHF

V gene: TRBV7-2
clone size: NA
J gene: TRBJ2-3
D gene: TRBD2
CDR3 DNA: TGTGCCAGCAGCCCCGACAGCGGGGGCACAGATACGCAGTATTTT
CDR3 protein: CASSPDSGGTDTQYF

V gene: TRBV27
clone size: NA
J gene: TRBJ2-7
D gene: TRBD2
CDR3 DNA: TGTGCCAGCAGTCCCCGCGGGGGAGTCACCTACGAGCAGTACTTC
CDR3 protein: CASSPRGGVTYEQYF

V gene: TRBV5-1
clone size: NA
J gene: TRBJ2-7
D gene: TRBD1
CDR3 DNA: TGCGCCAGCAGCCTCAGGACAGGGGACGAGCAGTACTTC
CDR3 protein: CASSLRTGDEQYF

V gene: TRBV7-9
clone size: NA
J gene: TRBJ1-5
D gene: NA
CDR3 DNA: TGTGCCAGCAGCCCAATTTATAGCAATCAGCCCCAGCATTTT
CDR3 protein: CASSPIYSNQPQHF

V gene: TRBV21-1
clone size: NA
J gene: TRBJ2-7
D gene: NA
CDR3 DNA: TGTGCCAGCAGCAAAGAAGGGGGGGCGGACAGGGGATTCTACGAGCAGTACTTC
CDR3 protein: CASSKEGGADRGFYEQYF

V gene: TRBV5-1
clone size: NA
J gene: TRBJ2-3
D gene: NA
CDR3 DNA: TGCGCCAGCCAGGGCCCATCTAGCACAGATACGCAGTATTTT
CDR3 protein: CASQGPSSTDTQYF

V gene: TRBV19
clone size: NA
J gene: TRBJ2-7
D gene: TRBD2
CDR3 DNA: TGTGCCAGTGCTACTAGCGACTCCTACGAGCAGTACTTC
CDR3 protein: CASATSDSYEQYF

V gene: TRBV19
clone size: NA
J gene: TRBJ2-2
D gene: NA
CDR3 DNA: TGTGCCAGTAGTATGCCCACAGGCCTGTGGACCGGGGAGCTGTTTTTT
CDR3 protein: CASSMPTGLWTGELFF

V gene: TRBV10-2
clone size: once
J gene: TRBJ2-3
D gene: NA
CDR3 DNA: TGCGCCAGTCTACAGGGACCCTCCGATACGCAGTATTTT
CDR3 protein: CASLQGPSDTQYF

V gene: TRBV19
clone size: NA
J gene: TRBJ1-1
D gene: NA
CDR3 DNA: TGTGCCAGTAGGACGATTACGAACACTGAAGCTTTCTTT
CDR3 protein: CASRTITNTEAFF

V gene: TRBV19
clone size: NA
J gene: TRBJ1-1
D gene: NA
CDR3 DNA: TGTGCCAGTAGTGCGACAGGATGGTTGGTCACTGAAGCTTTCTTT
CDR3 protein: CASSATGWLVTEAFF

V gene: TRBV15
clone size: NA
J gene: TRBJ2-5
D gene: NA
CDR3 DNA: TGTGCCACCAGCAGAGATCTCCCAGGCTCGCGGCCCTGGGAGACCCAGTACTTC
CDR3 protein: CATSRDLPGSRPWETQYF

V gene: TRBV4-1
clone size: once
J gene: TRBJ2-7
D gene: NA
CDR3 DNA: TGCGCCAGCAGCCCCAGCGAGGGCAGGTTCTACGAGCAGTACTTC
CDR3 protein: CASSPSEGRFYEQYF

V gene: TRBV6-1
clone size: NA
J gene: TRBJ2-1
D gene: TRBD1
CDR3 DNA: TGTGCCAGCAGTGAAGCAGGTGTCCAGGACAGGGAATTCTTC
CDR3 protein: CASSEAGVQDREFF

V gene: TRBV7-6
clone size: NA
J gene: TRBJ1-1
D gene: NA
CDR3 DNA: TGTGCCAGCAGCAGAGAACCCACCATGAACACTGAAGCTTTCTTT
CDR3 protein: CASSREPTMNTEAFF

V gene: TRBV18
clone size: NA
J gene: TRBJ2-1
D gene: TRBD2
CDR3 DNA: TGTGCCAGCTCACCCGCCAAAGCGGGGGTCTACAATGAGCAGTTCTTC
CDR3 protein: CASSPAKAGVYNEQFF

V gene: TRBV27
clone size: NA
J gene: TRBJ1-2
D gene: NA
CDR3 DNA: TGTGCCAGCAGTGAAACCCCACTGGGAACGGCCGATTATGGCTACACCTTC
CDR3 protein: CASSETPLGTADYGYTF

V gene: TRBV11-2
clone size: once
J gene: TRBJ2-7
D gene: NA
CDR3 DNA: TGTGCCAGCAGCTTAGCCCCCCTTGGCTCCTACGAGCAGTACTTC
CDR3 protein: CASSLAPLGSYEQYF

V gene: TRBV7-9
clone size: NA
J gene: TRBJ1-4
D gene: NA
CDR3 DNA: TGTGCCAGCAGCTTCGGCCGGGATGAAAAACTGTTTTTT
CDR3 protein: CASSFGRDEKLFF

V gene: TRBV11-2
clone size: NA
J gene: TRBJ2-3
D gene: TRBD2
CDR3 DNA: TGTGCCAGCAGCTTAGATTACCAGCGGGGAGATACGCAGTATTTT
CDR3 protein: CASSLDYQRGDTQYF

V gene: TRBV7-9
clone size: NA
J gene: TRBJ2-7
D gene: TRBD1
CDR3 DNA: TGTGCCAGCAGCTCCCCTGACAGGGGGGGTAGCGTGGCCTACGAGCAGTACTTC
CDR3 protein: CASSSPDRGGSVAYEQYF

V gene: TRBV9
clone size: NA
J gene: TRBJ2-2
D gene: NA
CDR3 DNA: TGTGCCAGCAGCGCGCCCCAGGACGGGGAGCTGTTTTTT
CDR3 protein: CASSAPQDGELFF

V gene: TRBV5-8
clone size: once
J gene: TRBJ2-1
D gene: TRBD2
CDR3 DNA: TGTGCCAGCAGATTAAGCGGGAGCTCCTACAATGAGCAGTTCTTC
CDR3 protein: CASRLSGSSYNEQFF

V gene: TRBV9
clone size: NA
J gene: TRBJ2-3
D gene: NA
CDR3 DNA: TGTGCCAGCAGCGTCTGGGGGGCGAGCACAGATACGCAGTATTTT
CDR3 protein: CASSVWGASTDTQYF